The present T cell receptor beta chain was sequenced within a study of T cells in Graves' hyperthyroidism and ophthalmopathy. This clonotype was seen repeatedly, ten times or more. The germline V gene has CDR1 SGHTA and CDR2 FQGNSA. V was trimmed by 1 base and J by 4 bases, leaving 11 bases between them. The CDR3 sequence is 14 residues long. Amplification of TCR beta CDR3 regions was performed using RNA transcripts as template. First-round RT-PCR of the TCR CDR3 relied on the HTBI primer set. TCRdb itself ran the multiplex PCR reads through MiXCR, one entry per CDR3 protein. Here the sample spans hundreds of thousands of distinct CDR3 sequences, approximately 15% being singletons.

The J gene is TRBJ2-7, the V gene TRBV7-2; no firm D call. This receptor was identified in a woman aged 50 to 65 with Graves' ophthalmopathy. What was sequenced was blood. CDR3 coding DNA: TGTGCCAGCAGCTTAGACTCCAGTTTATACGAGCAGTACTTC. Amino acid sequence: CASSLDSSLYEQYF.